The 30 T cell receptor beta chains below come from one sample, sequenced in a study of vaccination effects on CD4 cells after COVID-19. Sequencing used immunoSEQ multiplex PCR; TCRdb keeps in-frame clones, though not all of them. This table holds 70,000 to 95,000 clones, around 77% found once. Peptide-pool stimulation followed by sequencing identified expanded antigen-specific CD4+ clonotypes in the ViraFEST assay. Having been cultured for approximately ten days, the cells underwent CD4+ T cell isolation. Participants got two doses of BNT162b2 or mRNA-1273 vaccine. These receptors are not linked to any known antigen. The source material was CD4+ T cells from PBMCs cultured with HCoV-OC43 spike peptides, sampled after COVID-19 vaccination. Noted subset: HCoV-OC43 spike overlapping peptide pool stimulation. The origin of the receptors is a human donor who received a COVID-19 vaccine.

V gene TRBV5-1 combines with J gene TRBJ2-1, with TRBD1 matching over 7 bases. CDR3 length: 13 amino acids. CDR1 is SGHRS, CDR2 YFSETQ, per germline. V shed 7 bases, J shed 7 bases, and the junction held 8 bases outside the gene matches. This CDR3 is CASYIDRANEQFF. The CDR3 nucleotides are TGCGCCAGCTATATAGACAGGGCGAATGAGCAGTTCTTC.

This clone was counted a few times. The rearrangement uses TRBV20-1 and TRBJ2-7; D unresolved. The CDR3 contains 11 residues. Germline CDR1 and CDR2: DFQATT and SNEGSKA (reference sequence). V gave up 2 bases and J gave up 7 bases, with 9 bases separating them. The CDR3: CSARSAGEQYV. The CDR3 coding sequence is TGCAGTGCTAGATCGGCTGGGGAGCAGTACGTC.

In this sample, this clone turned up a few times. The chain couples TRBV6-5 to TRBJ1-2, with D hard to call. Germline V gene lookup returns CDR1 MNHEY and CDR2 SVGAGI. The CDR3 is made up of 13 amino acids. The V end lost 2 bases, the J end lost 2 bases, and 6 bases lay between the germline ends. Here the CDR3 DNA reads TGTGCCAGCAGTTACGACGGGAACTATGGCTACACCTTC. Translation: CASSYDGNYGYTF.

The genes are TRBV7-2 and TRBJ1-1; D remains ambiguous. CDR1 and CDR2 (germline): SGHTA, FQGNSA. This CDR3 is 14 amino acids long. V lost 3 bases and J lost 2, with 10 bases in between. DNA of the CDR3: TGTGCCAGCAGCTTTAGTAGGGAAAACACTGAAGCTTTCTTT. As protein: CASSFSRENTEAFF.

In the case of this clone: This same CDR3 is encoded by further DNA sequences in the sample. This chain connects TRBV3-1 (or the pseudogene TRBV3-2) to TRBJ2-5; the D is unclear. With 4 bases removed from V and 5 bases from J, the gap between germline ends came to 8 bases. CDR1 is LGHDT and CDR2 is YNNKEL in the germline V gene (reference sequence). The CDR3 is 12 residues long. The CDR3 region has the DNA TGTGCCAGCAGCCTCAACCTGGAGACCCAGTACTTC. The encoded protein is CASSLNLETQYF.

The chain joins TRBV10-2 to TRBJ1-6, with D perhaps matching TRBD1 (5 bases). The V gene lost 6 bases and the J gene lost 8 bases, with 11 bases spanning the gap. Per the germline V gene, CDR1 is WSHSY and CDR2 is SAAADI. The CDR3 runs 13 residues. DNA for the CDR3: TGCGCCAGCAGACCACAAGGGGATTCACCCCTCCACTTT. Residues: CASRPQGDSPLHF.

The CDR3 DNA reads TGTGCCAGCAGTTCCGCTGGGACAGCCCAAGAGACCCAGTACTTC. Encoded protein: CASSSAGTAQETQYF. The chain has TRBV28 and TRBJ2-5; 7 bases fit TRBD1. This CDR3 is 15 amino acids long. In germline, CDR1 is MDHEN, CDR2 SYDVKM. J lost 1 base, V lost 4 bases, and 6 bases had no gene match. The variable domain in full, with the rest retrieved from reference TRBV28 and TRBJ2-5, is DVKVTQSSRYLVKRTGEKVFLECVQDMDHENMFWYRQDPGLGLRLIYFSYDVKMKEKGDIPEGYSVSREKKERFSLILESASTNQTSMYLCASSSAGTAQETQYFGPGTRLLVL.

This clone was counted once. The rearrangement links TRBV28 to TRBJ2-3; D remains ambiguous. CDR3 length equals 14 residues. The germline V and J ends were trimmed by 6 bases and 6 bases, with 16 bases remaining between them. Per germline, CDR1 MDHEN and CDR2 SYDVKM. The DNA for the CDR3 is TGTGCCAGCAGACGCCTCCAAACGGGCGATACGCAGTATTTT. Translated: CASRRLQTGDTQYF.

The rearrangement links TRBV19 to TRBJ2-5, with D perhaps matching TRBD1 (6 bases). Germline CDR1 LNHDA, CDR2 SQIVND (reference sequence). The CDR3 is 14 amino acids. The V gene lost 4 bases and the J gene lost 7 bases, with 16 bases spanning the gap. CDR3 in amino acids: CASSRGTPRGTQYF. Written as DNA, the CDR3 is TGTGCCAGTAGTAGGGGGACACCGAGGGGGACCCAGTACTTC.

The gene calls are TRBV29-1 and TRBJ1-5; perhaps TRBD1 as D (5 bases). Per germline, CDR1 SQVTM and CDR2 ANQGSEA. CDR3 size: 14 residues. With 4 bases removed from V and 0 bases from J, the gap between germline ends came to 10 bases. This chain's CDR3 is CSVGDSYSNQPQHF. In nucleotides, the CDR3 is TGCAGCGTTGGGGACTCCTATAGCAATCAGCCCCAGCATTTT.

The rearrangement joins TRBV6-2 or TRBV6-3 to TRBJ2-7; D may be TRBD1 (5 bases). Germline CDR1 reads MNHEY; CDR2 reads SVGEGT. V was trimmed by 2 bases and J by 5 bases, leaving 10 bases between them. The CDR3 has 13 amino acids. The DNA of the CDR3 is TGTGCCAGCAGTTACAAAGCAGGGCACGAGCAGTACGTC. It translates to CASSYKAGHEQYV.

The chain is built from TRBV6-1 and TRBJ1-3, with 9 bases that match TRBD1. This CDR3 has 19 amino acids. V dropped 4 bases and J dropped 0; count of bases not matched to a gene: 13. Germline CDR1 is MNHNS and CDR2 is SASEGT. CDR3 sequence reads: CASSGTGEGVRSSGNTIYF. In DNA form, the CDR3 reads TGTGCCAGCAGTGGGACAGGGGAAGGAGTAAGGTCCTCTGGAAACACCATATATTTT.

V usage is TRBV5-1 and J usage is TRBJ2-3; a possible D gene is TRBD2 (5 bases). Germline V gene sequence: CDR1 SGHRS, CDR2 YFSETQ. V shed 5 bases and J shed 10 bases, with 20 bases lying between them. The CDR3 has 14 residues. This CDR3 reads CASSSELPGKAQYF. The CDR3, as DNA: TGCGCCAGCAGTTCAGAACTTCCCGGGAAGGCGCAGTATTTT.

The chain has TRBV18 and TRBJ2-2; D perhaps matches TRBD1 (6 bases). This CDR3 is built from 14 residues. Germline CDR1 KGHSH, CDR2 LQKENI. The V and J ends lost 2 bases and 4 bases respectively, with 8 bases between them. CDR3 coding DNA: TGTGCCAGCTCACCAGGACAGACCACCGGGGAGCTGTTTTTT. Its protein is CASSPGQTTGELFF.

The rearrangement joins TRBV4-1 to TRBJ1-4; D is undetermined. The CDR3 is 14 amino acids. V dropped 4 bases and J dropped 1 base, with 7 bases sitting between them. Germline V gene lookup returns CDR1 MGHRA and CDR2 YSYEKL. The CDR3 loop reads CASSREVTNEKLFF. The DNA of the CDR3 is TGCGCCAGCAGCCGGGAAGTAACTAATGAAAAACTGTTTTTT.

The rearrangement links TRBV10-3 to TRBJ2-5, with D possibly TRBD1 on 6 matching bases. V shed 2 bases and J shed 5 bases, with 12 bases lying between them. Germline lookup yields CDR1 ENHRY and CDR2 SYGVKD. CDR3 length: 14 residues. The CDR3 here is CAISEGTWGETQYF. The DNA of the CDR3 is TGTGCCATCAGTGAGGGGACATGGGGGGAGACCCAGTACTTC.

The chain is built from TRBV7-2 and TRBJ2-5, with 11 bases that match TRBD2. This CDR3 has 17 amino acids. Trimming cost V 2 bases and J 2 bases; bases outside gene matches: 7. CDR1 and CDR2 (germline): SGHTA, FQGNSA. Written as DNA, the CDR3 is TGTGCCAGCAGCTTAAATCCGGCTAGCGGGGGGCAAGAGACCCAGTACTTC. Protein: CASSLNPASGGQETQYF.

V usage is TRBV5-1 and J usage is TRBJ1-4; 7 positions agree with TRBD1. The germline gives CDR1 SGHRS, CDR2 YFSETQ. The V gene end was trimmed by 0 bases and the J gene end by 2 bases; junction bases not matched to a gene: 4. The CDR3 extends over 16 amino acids. The CDR3 nucleotides read TGCGCCAGCAGCTTGGGTACAGGGGCCACTAATGAAAAACTGTTTTTT. Amino acid sequence: CASSLGTGATNEKLFF.

The chain joins TRBV6-1 to TRBJ1-1; D call uncertain. Germline-derived CDR1 and CDR2 are MNHNS and SASEGT. V lost 2 bases and J 10 bases, leaving 5 bases between the germline ends. This CDR3 comprises 10 residues. CDR3 sequence reads: CASSEPRAFF. In DNA form, the CDR3 reads TGTGCCAGCAGTGAACCAAGAGCTTTCTTT.

The chain links TRBV19 to TRBJ2-5, with 11 bases lining up with TRBD1. With 8 bases clipped from V and 5 bases from J, the junction kept 13 bases outside the gene matches. Germline V lookup: CDR1 LNHDA, CDR2 SQIVND (reference sequence). The CDR3 runs 16 residues. The CDR3 DNA reads TGTGCCAGTTCTCCGGACAGGGGGCTGTCGGGGGAGACCCAGTACTTC. Protein sequence: CASSPDRGLSGETQYF.

V gene TRBV7-2 combines with J gene TRBJ1-5; no reliable D call. Germline assignment: CDR1 SGHTA and CDR2 FQGNSA. The V end lost 4 bases, the J end lost 7 bases, and 17 bases lay between the germline ends. There are 15 residues in the CDR3. The chain's CDR3 is CASSSRSGEDQPQHF. The CDR3 bases are TGTGCCAGCAGCTCCCGGAGCGGGGAAGACCAGCCCCAGCATTTT.

The chain uses TRBV11-2 and TRBJ2-5; D is unresolved. V was pared by 2 bases and J by 0 bases, with 4 bases between. Germline CDR1 is SGHAT and CDR2 is FQNNGV. This CDR3 region has 13 residues. CDR3: CASSLNNQETQYF. The CDR3 nucleotides are TGTGCCAGCAGCTTAAACAACCAAGAGACCCAGTACTTC.

In this sample, this clone turned up a few times. The chain has TRBV18 and TRBJ2-5, with 8 positions matching TRBD2. This CDR3 contains 14 residues. J lost 1 base, V lost 6 bases, and 4 bases had no gene match. Germline V gene data show CDR1 as KGHSH and CDR2 as LQKENI. The CDR3 bases are TGTGCCAGCTCTTCGACTAGCGTCCAAGAGACCCAGTACTTC. Protein product: CASSSTSVQETQYF.

In its sample, this clone was seen once. The chain couples TRBV6-4 to TRBJ2-3, with D perhaps given as TRBD1 or TRBD2 (6 bases each). Germline V gene sequence: CDR1 MRHNA, CDR2 SNTAGT. The CDR3 has 15 residues. Trimming pared 2 bases from V and 0 bases from J, leaving 9 bases between. CDR3 DNA: TGTGCCAGCAGTGACCGGGGGCTAAGCACAGATACGCAGTATTTT. This encodes CASSDRGLSTDTQYF.

This clone has only one observation. The genes are TRBV19 and TRBJ2-3; TRBD2 is a possible D gene (6 bases). The CDR3 covers 16 residues. The V and J ends lost 3 bases and 4 bases respectively, with 17 bases between them. CDR1 is LNHDA and CDR2 is SQIVND in the germline V gene (reference sequence). The CDR3 sequence is CASSMGGREFPDTQYF. CDR3 bases: TGTGCCAGTAGTATGGGAGGCAGGGAGTTCCCAGATACGCAGTATTTT. Full variable domain (missing parts from reference TRBV19 and TRBJ2-3): DGGITQSPKYLFRKEGQNVTLSCEQNLNHDAMYWYRQDPGQGLRLIYYSQIVNDFQKGDIAEGYSVSREKKESFPLTVTSAQKNPTAFYLCASSMGGREFPDTQYFGPGTRLTVL.

This clone has more than one count but fewer than ten. The CDR3 spells CAWVRGNPGLQNTEAFF. Here the CDR3 DNA reads TGTGCCTGGGTAAGAGGTAATCCGGGACTGCAGAACACTGAAGCTTTCTTT. This chain links TRBV30 with TRBJ1-1; a possible D gene is TRBD1 (5 bases). Germline assignment: CDR1 GTSNPN and CDR2 SVGIG (reference sequence). Trimming left V 5 bases short and J 1 base short, with 23 bases between. CDR3 length equals 17 residues.

V usage is TRBV5-5 and J usage is TRBJ2-2; TRBD1 aligns across 9 bases. The V gene's germline CDR1 is SGHKS and CDR2 YYEKEE (reference sequence). Trimming cost V 0 bases and J 6 bases; bases outside gene matches: 3. The CDR3 has 15 amino acids. The CDR3 region has the DNA TGTGCCAGCAGCTTGGACAGGGGGCGTTCCGGGGAGCTGTTTTTT. Translation gives CASSLDRGRSGELFF.

The chain is built from TRBV30 and TRBJ2-6; the D gene is possibly TRBD1 (6 bases). Germline lookup yields CDR1 GTSNPN and CDR2 SVGIG (reference sequence). CDR3 length equals 14 residues. Trimming shortened V by 4 bases and J by 4 bases, and 11 bases separated the two germline ends. CDR3 amino acids: CAWNAGVGANVLTF. The DNA of the CDR3 is TGTGCCTGGAATGCAGGGGTCGGGGCCAACGTCCTGACTTTC.

The rearrangement joins TRBV3-1 (or the pseudogene TRBV3-2) to TRBJ2-3; 11 nucleotides align to TRBD2. V shed 1 base and J 4 bases; nucleotides not matched to a gene: 4. Germline V gives CDR1 LGHDT, CDR2 YNNKEL (reference sequence). The CDR3 has 16 residues. This CDR3 reads CASSQAALAGADTQYF. Written as DNA, the CDR3 is TGTGCCAGCAGCCAAGCAGCACTAGCGGGGGCAGATACGCAGTATTTT.

The V and J genes are TRBV7-6 and TRBJ2-5; D not certain. V was clipped by 5 bases and J by 7 bases, with 8 bases between them. This CDR3 is built from 11 residues. Looked up from germline, CDR1 is SGHVS and CDR2 is FNYEAQ. The CDR3 spells CASSGVGTQYF. The CDR3 DNA reads as TGTGCCAGCAGCGGCGTAGGGACCCAGTACTTC.